This T cell receptor (beta chain) was captured in a study of technical replicates of blood from a few donors. Clones were sequenced by immunoSEQ multiplex PCR, and TCRdb holds only the in-frame ones, with some missing. The top ten clones hold approximately 0.25% of a sample with tens of thousands of clones, 92% of them seen once. Germline CDR1 is MNHEY and CDR2 is SVGAGI. The CDR3 consists of 14 residues. Trimming cost V 3 bases and J 2 bases, with 8 bases left between them. The sequence came from a human donor in good health. Sequencing was carried out using T cells isolated from PBMCs. This chain uses TRBV6-5 with TRBJ2-1; perhaps TRBD2 as D (6 bases). CDR3 amino acids: CASSYGGAYNEQFF. The CDR3 DNA reads as TGTGCCAGCAGTTATGGCGGGGCCTACAATGAGCAGTTCTTC.